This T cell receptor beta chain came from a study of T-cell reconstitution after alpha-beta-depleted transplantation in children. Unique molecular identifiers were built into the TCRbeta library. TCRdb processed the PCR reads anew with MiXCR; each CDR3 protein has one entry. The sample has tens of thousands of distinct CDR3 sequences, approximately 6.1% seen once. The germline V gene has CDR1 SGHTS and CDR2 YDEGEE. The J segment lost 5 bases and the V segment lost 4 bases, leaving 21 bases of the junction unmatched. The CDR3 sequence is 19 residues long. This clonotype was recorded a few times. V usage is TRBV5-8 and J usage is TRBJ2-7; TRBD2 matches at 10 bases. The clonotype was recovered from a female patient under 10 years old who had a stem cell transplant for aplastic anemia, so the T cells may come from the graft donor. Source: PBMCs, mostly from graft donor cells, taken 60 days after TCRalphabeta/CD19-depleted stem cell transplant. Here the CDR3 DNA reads TGTGCCAGCAGCCCCCTCGAGGGGTATCAGCGGGAGGGGGTCGACGAGCAGTACTTC. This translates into CASSPLEGYQREGVDEQYF.